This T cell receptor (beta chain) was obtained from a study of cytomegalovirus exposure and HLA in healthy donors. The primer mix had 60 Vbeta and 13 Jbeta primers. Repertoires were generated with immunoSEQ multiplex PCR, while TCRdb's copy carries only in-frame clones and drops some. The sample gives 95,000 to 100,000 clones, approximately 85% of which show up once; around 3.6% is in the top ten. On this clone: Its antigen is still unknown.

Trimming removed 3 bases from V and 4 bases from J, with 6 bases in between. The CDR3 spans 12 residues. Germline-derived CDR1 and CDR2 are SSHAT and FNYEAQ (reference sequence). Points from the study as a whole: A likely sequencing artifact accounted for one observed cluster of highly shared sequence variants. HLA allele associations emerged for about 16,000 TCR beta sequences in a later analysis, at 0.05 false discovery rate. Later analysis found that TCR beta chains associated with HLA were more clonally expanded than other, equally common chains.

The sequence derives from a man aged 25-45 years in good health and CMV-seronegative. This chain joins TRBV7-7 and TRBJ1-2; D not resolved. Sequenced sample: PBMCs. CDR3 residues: CASSLCLYGYTF. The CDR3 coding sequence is TGTGCCAGCAGCTTGTGTCTCTATGGCTACACCTTC.